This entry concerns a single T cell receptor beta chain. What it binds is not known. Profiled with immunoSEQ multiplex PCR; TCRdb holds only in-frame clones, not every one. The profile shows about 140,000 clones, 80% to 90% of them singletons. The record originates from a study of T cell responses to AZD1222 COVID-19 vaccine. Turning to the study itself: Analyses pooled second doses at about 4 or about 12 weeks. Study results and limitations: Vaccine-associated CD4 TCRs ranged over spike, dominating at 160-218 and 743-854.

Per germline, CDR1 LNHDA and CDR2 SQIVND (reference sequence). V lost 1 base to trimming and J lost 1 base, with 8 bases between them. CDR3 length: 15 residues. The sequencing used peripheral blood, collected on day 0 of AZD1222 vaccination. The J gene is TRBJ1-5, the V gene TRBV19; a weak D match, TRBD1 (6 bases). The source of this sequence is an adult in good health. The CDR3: CASSIARGSNQPQHF. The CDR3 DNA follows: TGTGCCAGTAGTATAGCCAGGGGCAGCAATCAGCCCCAGCATTTT.